Reported below is one T cell receptor (beta chain). Source study methods: Estimated nucleated cell counts came from reference gene primer amplification. Sequenced by immunoSEQ multiplex PCR; TCRdb stores in-frame clones only, minus some. V and J calls and clone size are copied from that table; D and trimming were computed from the DNA. The sample includes around 100,000 clones, over 75% seen only once; the top ten take roughly 6%. The data originate from a study of blood T cell repertoires in COVID-19. Overall study: Samples representing acute and convalescent COVID-19 were sourced from the United States, Italy and Spain.

CDR1 and CDR2 (germline): SGHRS, YFSETQ. The length of the CDR3 is 14 residues. V lost 0 bases, J lost 2 bases, and 6 bases lay in between. The gene calls are TRBV5-1 and TRBJ1-3; the D gene is possibly TRBD1 (5 bases). The sequence derives from a human donor in a cohort sampled during active COVID-19. Sequencing used peripheral blood. In nucleotides, the CDR3 is TGCGCCAGCAGCTTGGGGGGCACTGGAAACACCATATATTTT. This encodes CASSLGGTGNTIYF. Full variable domain (missing parts from reference TRBV5-1 and TRBJ1-3): KAGVTQTPRYLIKTRGQQVTLSCSPISGHRSVSWYQQTPGQGLQFLFEYFSETQRNKGNFPGRFSGRQFSNSRSEMNVSTLELGDSALYLCASSLGGTGNTIYFGEGSWLTVV.